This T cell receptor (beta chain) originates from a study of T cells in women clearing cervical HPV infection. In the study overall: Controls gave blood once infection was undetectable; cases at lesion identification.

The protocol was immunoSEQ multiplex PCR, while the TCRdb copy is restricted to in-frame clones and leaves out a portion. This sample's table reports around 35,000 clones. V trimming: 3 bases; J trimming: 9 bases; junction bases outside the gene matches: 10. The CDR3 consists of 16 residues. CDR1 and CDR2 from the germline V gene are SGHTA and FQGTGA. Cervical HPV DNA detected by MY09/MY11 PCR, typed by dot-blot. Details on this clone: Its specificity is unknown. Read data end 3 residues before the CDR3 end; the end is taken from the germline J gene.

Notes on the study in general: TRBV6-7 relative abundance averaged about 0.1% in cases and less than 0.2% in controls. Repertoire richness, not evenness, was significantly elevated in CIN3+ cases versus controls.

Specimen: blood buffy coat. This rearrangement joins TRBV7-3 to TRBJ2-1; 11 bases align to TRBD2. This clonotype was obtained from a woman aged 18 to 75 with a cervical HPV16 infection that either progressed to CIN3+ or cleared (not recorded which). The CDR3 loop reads CASSFNSGGAGGEQFF. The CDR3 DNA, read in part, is TGTGCCAGCAGCTTTAATAGCGGGGGGGCAGGCGGTGAG. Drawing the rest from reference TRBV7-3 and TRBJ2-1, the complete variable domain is GAGVSQTPSNKVTEKGKYVELRCDPISGHTALYWYRQSLGQGPEFLIYFQGTGAADDSGLPNDRFFAVRPEGSVSTLKIQRTERGDSAVYLCASSFNSGGAGGEQFFGPGTRLTVL.